This passage covers 10 T cell receptor beta chains from one sample sequenced in a study of OX40 agonist ivuxolimab in advanced cancers. The method was immunoSEQ multiplex PCR; TCRdb's version includes in-frame clones alone and lacks a portion of them. Among approximately 54,000 clones listed, 91% were seen once. The input for sequencing was CD4+ or CD8+ T cells sorted from blood, taken in a trial of the OX40 agonist ivuxolimab. Source of these receptors: an adult with an advanced solid tumor such as melanoma, head and neck, liver or kidney cancer.

V and J are TRBV4-3 and TRBJ2-1; D remains unclear. V lost 4 bases, J lost 3 bases, and 13 bases lay in between. The germline V gene encodes CDR1 LGHNA and CDR2 YSLEER. The CDR3 length is 15 residues. Here the CDR3 reads CASSRTNHHYNEQFF. The CDR3 DNA follows: TGCGCCAGCAGCCGGACCAACCACCACTACAATGAGCAGTTCTTC.

This clone is a singleton in its sample. The chain employs TRBV27 and TRBJ2-1; 12 bases agree with TRBD2. V was clipped by 11 bases and J by 13 bases; unmatched bases: 15. Germline-derived CDR1 and CDR2 are MNHEY and SMNVEV (reference sequence). CDR3 size: 14 residues. This CDR3 reads CASCWTSGNPIQFF. The CDR3 nucleotides read TGTGCCTCCTGTTGGACTAGCGGGAACCCCATCCAGTTCTTC.

The genes are TRBV7-2 and TRBJ2-7; TRBD1 aligns across 10 bases. Germline V gene lookup returns CDR1 SGHTA and CDR2 FQGNSA. V lost 1 base and J lost 2; bases outside the gene matches: 2. The CDR3 consists of 15 residues. CDR3 protein: CASSLEGTGAYEQYF. As DNA, the CDR3 is TGTGCCAGCAGCTTAGAAGGGACAGGGGCCTACGAGCAGTACTTC.

This chain connects TRBV27 to TRBJ1-1; D is ambiguous. CDR1 is MNHEY, CDR2 SMNVEV, per germline (reference sequence). The CDR3 is made up of 14 amino acids. The V and J ends lost 0 bases and 4 bases respectively, with 9 bases between them. The CDR3 region is CASSLSRRSTEAFF. CDR3 nucleotides: TGTGCCAGCAGTTTATCGAGGAGAAGCACTGAAGCTTTCTTT.

The chain recombines TRBV19 with TRBJ1-1, with 7 bases fitting TRBD1. The CDR3 runs to 14 residues. CDR1 and CDR2 from the germline V gene are LNHDA and SQIVND (reference sequence). V trimming: 9 bases; J trimming: 1 base; junction bases outside the gene matches: 8. The CDR3: CASQRQGSNTEAFF. The DNA for the CDR3 is TGTGCCAGCCAGAGACAGGGTTCGAACACTGAAGCTTTCTTT.

V usage is TRBV6-5 and J usage is TRBJ2-7; 10 nucleotides align to TRBD1. The V segment lost 10 bases and the J segment 3 bases; nucleotides outside the gene matches: 3. CDR3 length: 12 amino acids. Looked up from germline, CDR1 is MNHEY and CDR2 is SVGAGI. CDR3 protein: CATWTGGYEQYF. In DNA, the CDR3 is TGTGCCACTTGGACAGGGGGCTACGAGCAGTACTTC.

This clone has more than one count but fewer than ten. J is TRBJ1-2 and V is TRBV2, with D unresolved. The germline CDR1 and CDR2 sequences are SNHLY and FYNNEI. Trimming removed 8 bases at V and 2 bases at J, with 12 bases between. This CDR3 comprises 13 residues. The CDR3 sequence is CASAQPGNYGYTF. CDR3 nucleotide sequence: TGTGCCAGCGCGCAGCCTGGGAACTATGGCTACACCTTC.

The V call is TRBV7-3, the J call TRBJ2-1; D is undetermined. The ends were cut back, 1 base at V and 0 bases at J, with 10 bases in the middle. The germline CDR1 and CDR2 sequences are SGHTA and FQGTGA. The length of the CDR3 is 16 residues. CDR3 nucleotide sequence: TGTGCCAGCAGCTTAATTGGGCCTAGCTCCTACAATGAGCAGTTCTTC. Residues: CASSLIGPSSYNEQFF.

J is TRBJ2-2 and V is TRBV6-5; D is unresolved. The CDR3 is 13 amino acids. Deletions cut 4 bases from V and 1 base from J, with 4 bases between. The germline V gene encodes CDR1 MNHEY and CDR2 SVGAGI. CDR3 in DNA: TGTGCCAGCAGTTCGGTGAACACCGGGGAGCTGTTTTTT. Protein: CASSSVNTGELFF.

The chain links TRBV28 to TRBJ1-1; D remains unclear. This CDR3 region has 14 residues. In germline, CDR1 is MDHEN, CDR2 SYDVKM. Trimming removed 6 bases from V and 0 bases from J, with 11 bases in between. CDR3 region: CASSPRTMNTEAFF. For the CDR3, the DNA is TGTGCCAGCAGCCCCCGGACCATGAACACTGAAGCTTTCTTT.